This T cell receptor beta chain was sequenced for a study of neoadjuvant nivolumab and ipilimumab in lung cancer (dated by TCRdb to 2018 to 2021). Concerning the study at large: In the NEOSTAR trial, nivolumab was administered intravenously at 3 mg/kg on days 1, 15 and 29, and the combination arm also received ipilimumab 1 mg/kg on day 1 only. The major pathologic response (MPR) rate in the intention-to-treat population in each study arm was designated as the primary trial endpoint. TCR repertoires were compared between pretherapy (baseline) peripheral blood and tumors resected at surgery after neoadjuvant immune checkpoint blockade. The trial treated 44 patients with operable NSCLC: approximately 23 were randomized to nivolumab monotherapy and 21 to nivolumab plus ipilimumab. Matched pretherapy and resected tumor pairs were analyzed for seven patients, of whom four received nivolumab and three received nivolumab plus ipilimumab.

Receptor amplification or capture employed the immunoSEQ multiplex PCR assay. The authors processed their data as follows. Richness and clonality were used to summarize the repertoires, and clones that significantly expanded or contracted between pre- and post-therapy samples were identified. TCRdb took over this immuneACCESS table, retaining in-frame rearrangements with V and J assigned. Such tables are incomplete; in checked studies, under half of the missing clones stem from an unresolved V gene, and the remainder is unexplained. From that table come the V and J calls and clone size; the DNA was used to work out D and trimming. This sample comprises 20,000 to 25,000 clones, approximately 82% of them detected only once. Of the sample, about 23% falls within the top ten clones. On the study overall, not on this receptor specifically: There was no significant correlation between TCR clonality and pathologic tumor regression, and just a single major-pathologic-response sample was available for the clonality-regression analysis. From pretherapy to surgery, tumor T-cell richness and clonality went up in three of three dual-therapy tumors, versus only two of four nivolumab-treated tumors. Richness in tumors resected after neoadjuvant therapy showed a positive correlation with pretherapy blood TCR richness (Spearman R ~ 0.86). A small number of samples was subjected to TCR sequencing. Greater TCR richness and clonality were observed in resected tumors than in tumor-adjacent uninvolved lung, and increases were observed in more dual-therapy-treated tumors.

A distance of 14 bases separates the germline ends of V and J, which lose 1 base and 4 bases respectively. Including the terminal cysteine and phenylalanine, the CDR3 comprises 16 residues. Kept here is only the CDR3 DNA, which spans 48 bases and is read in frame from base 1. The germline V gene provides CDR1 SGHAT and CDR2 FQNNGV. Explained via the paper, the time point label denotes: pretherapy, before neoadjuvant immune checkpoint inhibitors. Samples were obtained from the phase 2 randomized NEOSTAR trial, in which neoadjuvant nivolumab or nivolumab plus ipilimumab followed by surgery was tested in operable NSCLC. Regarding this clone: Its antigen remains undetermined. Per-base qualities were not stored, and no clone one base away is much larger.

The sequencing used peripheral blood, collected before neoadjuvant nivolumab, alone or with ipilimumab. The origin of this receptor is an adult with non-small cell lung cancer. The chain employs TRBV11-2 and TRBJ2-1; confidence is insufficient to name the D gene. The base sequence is TGTGCCAGCAGCTTAGTAGTCCAGCCAGGTTACAATGAGCAGTTCTTC. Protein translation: CASSLVVQPGYNEQFF.